The TCR beta chain under discussion was sequenced for a study of cytomegalovirus exposure and HLA in healthy donors. Each of the donors was a healthy bone marrow donor. These donors counted as nominally healthy when sampled, but unrecorded immune exposures were likely. Comment on this clone: What it binds is not known.

This CDR3 is 16 amino acids long. The V and J ends lost 3 bases and 7 bases, in that order; junction bases with no gene match: 12. CDR1 MNHNS and CDR2 SASEGT come from the germline V gene. 60 Vbeta and 13 Jbeta primers were used in PCR. Produced via immunoSEQ multiplex PCR; TCRdb's table is partial and in-frame only. This table has 150,000 to 200,000 clones, about nine tenths appearing once. Study-level results: Reports described diagnosis of cytomegalovirus status by the classifier as highly specific and sensitive. Later examination showed HLA-associated TCR beta chains had greater clonal expansion than equally common others.

This TCR came from a boy between 2 and 15 years old in good health and CMV-seronegative. The chain joins TRBV6-1 to TRBJ1-5; 7 bases map to TRBD1. The specimen sequenced was PBMCs. CDR3 in amino acids: CASSEAPGQRGQPQHF. The CDR3 DNA reads TGTGCCAGCAGTGAGGCACCGGGACAGCGGGGGCAGCCCCAGCATTTT.